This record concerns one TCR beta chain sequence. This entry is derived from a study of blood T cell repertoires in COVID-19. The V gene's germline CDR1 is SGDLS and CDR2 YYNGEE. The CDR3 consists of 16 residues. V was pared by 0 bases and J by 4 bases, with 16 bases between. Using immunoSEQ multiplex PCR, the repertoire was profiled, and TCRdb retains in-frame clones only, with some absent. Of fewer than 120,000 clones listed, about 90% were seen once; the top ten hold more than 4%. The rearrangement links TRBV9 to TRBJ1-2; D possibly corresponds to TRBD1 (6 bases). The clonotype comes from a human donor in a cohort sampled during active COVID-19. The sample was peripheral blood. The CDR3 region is CASSVGQDVSAYGYTF. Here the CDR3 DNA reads TGTGCCAGCAGCGTAGGACAGGACGTGTCAGCCTATGGCTACACCTTC.